These T cell receptor beta chains were read from a single sample in a study of blood T cell repertoires in COVID-19. The data were produced by immunoSEQ multiplex PCR, yet TCRdb's version contains in-frame clones alone and is incomplete. The table records fewer than 250,000 clones, 88% of them present only once. Source material: peripheral blood. Every receptor here comes from a human donor in a cohort sampled during active COVID-19. The CDR3 runs from the conserved cysteine through the conserved F or W. D genes are given only for firm matches. Clone size is stated in some rows and not others, as once, few, many or a class when expanded.

size	V	D	J	DNA	CDR3
.	TRBV3-1/TRBV3-2	.	TRBJ2-7	TGTGCCAGCAGCCCCCTGGGCGGGAAGGGCGAGCAGTACTTC	CASSPLGGKGEQYF
.	TRBV6-5	TRBD1	TRBJ1-6	TGTGCCAGCAGCAGGGGGCGCGGTAATTCACCCCTCCACTTT	CASSRGRGNSPLHF
.	TRBV6-2/TRBV6-3	.	TRBJ2-7	TGTGCCAGCAGTTCCCGAACCTTGGCTCCGTACTTC	CASSSRTLAPYF
.	TRBV5-1	TRBD1	TRBJ1-2	TGCGCCAGCAGCATAACAGGGGGCGCCTATGGCTACACCTTC	CASSITGGAYGYTF
.	TRBV7-2	TRBD2	TRBJ2-7	TGTGCCAGCAGCCCTTTACCGGGACTAGCGGGGATCTACGAGCAGTACTTC	CASSPLPGLAGIYEQYF
.	TRBV15	.	TRBJ1-4	TGTGCCACCCGGACTAATGAAAAACTGTTTTTT	CATRTNEKLFF
.	TRBV6-2/TRBV6-3	.	TRBJ2-3	TGTGCCAGCAGTTACTCTAGCGGAAGCACAGATACGCAGTATTTT	CASSYSSGSTDTQYF
.	TRBV10-3	.	TRBJ2-3	TGTGCCAACAAGGACTCCACAGATACGCAGTATTTT	CANKDSTDTQYF
.	TRBV5-1	.	TRBJ2-2	TGCGCCAGCAGCCCCTTGGCCAGTAACACCGGGGAGCTGTTTTTT	CASSPLASNTGELFF
.	TRBV28	.	TRBJ2-7	TGTGCCAGCACACGCTCAGGGCGGAACGAGCAGTACTTC	CASTRSGRNEQYF
.	TRBV6-6	TRBD1	TRBJ2-6	TGTGCCAGCAGACGACAGGGAAAGCTTGGGGCCAACGTCCTGACTTTC	CASRRQGKLGANVLTF
.	TRBV9	.	TRBJ2-1	TGTGCCAGCAGCGTACAAGAGGGAACCTACAATGAGCAGTTCTTC	CASSVQEGTYNEQFF
.	TRBV27	.	TRBJ2-3	TGTGCCAGCAGTTTCCCAGGCCTGACAGATACGCAGTATTTT	CASSFPGLTDTQYF
.	TRBV5-8	.	TRBJ1-2	TGTGCCAGCAGCTTCGACAGCTATGGCTACACCTTC	CASSFDSYGYTF
.	TRBV4-1	TRBD2	TRBJ2-1	TGCGCCAGCAGTCCTAGCGGGGGGGCGTCAGATGAGCAGTTCTTC	CASSPSGGASDEQFF
.	TRBV5-1	.	TRBJ1-1	TGCGCCAGCAGCTTGGGTGGGCAGGCTCTCTTCGTGAACACTGAAGCTTTCTTT	CASSLGGQALFVNTEAFF
once	TRBV5-1	.	TRBJ2-3	TGCGCCAGCAGCTGGATGGGGGCCGGAGATACGCAGTATTTT	CASSWMGAGDTQYF
.	TRBV18	.	TRBJ1-5	TGTGCCAGCTCACCCCAGGGAAGCAATCAGCCCCAGCATTTT	CASSPQGSNQPQHF
.	TRBV7-6	.	TRBJ2-1	TGTGCCAGCAGCCCACAGGGCGGGAGCTACAATGAGCAGTTCTTC	CASSPQGGSYNEQFF
.	TRBV7-2	.	TRBJ2-7	TGTGCCAGCAGCCCCGCAAGGGTCGGGGGGCTAACCTACGAGCAGTACTTC	CASSPARVGGLTYEQYF
.	TRBV15	.	TRBJ2-1	TGTGCCACCAGCAGACCTGGAGCCAAAGTCGATGAGCAGTTCTTC	CATSRPGAKVDEQFF
.	TRBV29-1	.	TRBJ1-2	TGCAGCGTTGGGAAAATGGGGGCGTTAGGCTACACCTTC	CSVGKMGALGYTF
.	TRBV3-1/TRBV3-2	TRBD1	TRBJ1-1	TGTGCCAGCACCGAAGGGACAGGGAACACTGAAGCTTTCTTT	CASTEGTGNTEAFF
.	TRBV4-1	TRBD2	TRBJ2-3	TGCGCCAGCAGCCAGACTAGCGGGTATGGAGATACGCAGTATTTT	CASSQTSGYGDTQYF
.	TRBV11-2	TRBD1	TRBJ1-3	TGTGCCAGCAGCTTATTCCCCGGGACAGGGACCCTCTCTGGAAACACCATATATTTT	CASSLFPGTGTLSGNTIYF
.	TRBV23-1	.	TRBJ2-3	TGCGCCAGCAGTCAATCGACAGAACGGGATACGCAGTATTTT	CASSQSTERDTQYF
.	TRBV29-1	.	TRBJ1-1	TGCAGCGTGAAAAGCTCGAACACTGAAGCTTTCTTT	CSVKSSNTEAFF
.	TRBV7-2	.	TRBJ1-2	TGTGCCACCACTTTTTTAAGGGGCTATGGCTACACCTTC	CATTFLRGYGYTF
.	TRBV27	.	TRBJ2-5	TGTGCCAGCAGTTTAGTGCAGGGGTCCCAAGAGACCCAGTACTTC	CASSLVQGSQETQYF
once	TRBV7-9	.	TRBJ1-2	TGTGCCAGCAGCTCGGGTCCTTCTAACTATGGCTACACCTTC	CASSSGPSNYGYTF
.	TRBV5-1	.	TRBJ1-5	TGCGCCAGCAGCTTTTCAGGCGGGGATCAGCCCCAGCATTTT	CASSFSGGDQPQHF
.	TRBV5-1	.	TRBJ1-1	TGCGCCAGCTCCAAGGGGAACAGGGATTTTACTGAAGCTTTCTTT	CASSKGNRDFTEAFF
.	TRBV29-1	.	TRBJ1-1	TGCAGCGTTGATCTGACAGGAGGACAAGCTTTCTTT	CSVDLTGGQAFF
.	TRBV19	.	TRBJ1-2	TGTGCCAGTAGTAGTGGACGCCGGGGGGGCTACACCTTC	CASSSGRRGGYTF
.	TRBV11-1	.	TRBJ2-3	TGTGCCAGCAGCTTACGCAGACACACAGATACGCAGTATTTT	CASSLRRHTDTQYF
.	TRBV11-2	TRBD1	TRBJ2-7	TGTGCCAGCAGCTTAGTCAGGGGGCACGAGCAGTACTTC	CASSLVRGHEQYF
.	TRBV2	.	TRBJ2-7	TGTGCCACTAATCAGGGTTTCTACGAGCAGTACTTC	CATNQGFYEQYF
.	TRBV30	TRBD1	TRBJ1-3	TGTGCCTGGGACAGGGGGTCCGGAAACACCATATATTTT	CAWDRGSGNTIYF
.	TRBV11-2	TRBD1	TRBJ1-1	TGTGCCAGCAGCCAGGGACAGGTGAACACTGAAGCTTTCTTT	CASSQGQVNTEAFF
.	TRBV7-6	.	TRBJ2-7	TGTGCCAGCAGCTTAGAAGAACTAGGCGAGCAGTACTTC	CASSLEELGEQYF
.	TRBV15	TRBD1	TRBJ1-5	TGTGCCACCAGCAGAGGAGACAGGGGCAATCAGCCCCAGCATTTT	CATSRGDRGNQPQHF
.	TRBV7-9	.	TRBJ2-3	TGTGCCAGCAGCCCACAGGGATCAAGCACAGATACGCAGTATTTT	CASSPQGSSTDTQYF
.	TRBV6-6	.	TRBJ2-2	TGTGCCAGCAGCCAATCGGCCGGGGAGCTGTTTTTT	CASSQSAGELFF
.	TRBV4-1	TRBD1	TRBJ1-6	TGCGCCAGCAGCCCATTTTTAGGGACAGGGTCGGATTCACCCCTCCACTTT	CASSPFLGTGSDSPLHF
.	TRBV6-5	TRBD1	TRBJ2-7	TGTGCCAGCAGGGTAGGACAGGGGTACGAGCAGTACTTC	CASRVGQGYEQYF
.	TRBV5-4	TRBD2	TRBJ2-5	TGTGCCAGCAGCCGGACTAGCGGGGGGGGGAACCAAGAGACCCAGTACTTC	CASSRTSGGGNQETQYF
.	TRBV5-4	TRBD1	TRBJ2-1	TGTGCCAGCAGCCTAAGGGACAGGGGATACAATGAGCAGTTCTTC	CASSLRDRGYNEQFF
.	TRBV13	.	TRBJ2-1	TGTGCCAGCAGCTTAAGGTTAGCGTCCTACAATGAGCAGTTCTTC	CASSLRLASYNEQFF
.	TRBV7-6	TRBD1	TRBJ1-1	TGTGCCAGCAGCTTAGGGACAGGGTACACTGAAGCTTTCTTT	CASSLGTGYTEAFF
few	TRBV5-4	TRBD1	TRBJ2-7	TGTGCCAGCAGCTTGGCCTGGGGACAGCAATACGAGCAGTACTTC	CASSLAWGQQYEQYF
.	TRBV5-1	TRBD1	TRBJ1-4	TGCGCCAGCAGCTTGGAGGGACAGGGTGAAAAACTGTTTTTT	CASSLEGQGEKLFF
few	TRBV29-1	TRBD2	TRBJ2-3	TGCAGCGTGGGCGGGAGGGCAGATACGCAGTATTTT	CSVGGRADTQYF